The clone carrying this T cell receptor (beta chain) was seen only once. The antigen is unknown. This table comes from immunoSEQ multiplex PCR, and its TCRdb copy is limited to in-frame clones, with some not included. Of 100,000 to 120,000 clones detected, roughly 88% appear once; the ten largest clones hold 5.5% to 7.5%. The CDR3 is 14 amino acids. Trimming removed 1 base at V and 3 bases at J, with 9 bases between. Germline lookup yields CDR1 SGHVS and CDR2 FQNEAQ. This record belongs to a study of T cell responses to AZD1222 COVID-19 vaccine. Study-wide findings and caveats: The reported proportion of spike-specific TCRs targeting unmutated variant regions was nearly half. Regions 160-218 and 743-854 held dominance among vaccine-associated CD4 TCRs, which spanned spike. Vaccination with two AZD1222 doses was followed by a rise in Spike-specific TCR breadth and depth.

The sample here was peripheral blood, taken 28 days after the second AZD1222 dose. The chain is built from TRBV7-8 and TRBJ2-5, with D tentatively TRBD2 (5 bases). This clonotype was obtained from an adult who received the AZD1222 COVID-19 vaccine. The CDR3 loop reads CASSLVSGKETQYF. The CDR3 DNA is TGTGCCAGCAGCTTAGTGTCGGGGAAAGAGACCCAGTACTTC.